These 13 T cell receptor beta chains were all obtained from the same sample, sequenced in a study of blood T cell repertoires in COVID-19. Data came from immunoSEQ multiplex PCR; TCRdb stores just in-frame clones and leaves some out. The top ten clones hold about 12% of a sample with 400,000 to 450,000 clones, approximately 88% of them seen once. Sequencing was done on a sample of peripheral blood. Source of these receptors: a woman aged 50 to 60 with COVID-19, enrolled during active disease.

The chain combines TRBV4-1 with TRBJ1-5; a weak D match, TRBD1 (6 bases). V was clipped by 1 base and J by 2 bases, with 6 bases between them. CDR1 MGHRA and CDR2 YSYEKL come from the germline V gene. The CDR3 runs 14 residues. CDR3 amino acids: CASSQAGGNQPQHF. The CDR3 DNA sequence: TGCGCCAGCAGCCAAGCAGGGGGCAATCAGCCCCAGCATTTT.

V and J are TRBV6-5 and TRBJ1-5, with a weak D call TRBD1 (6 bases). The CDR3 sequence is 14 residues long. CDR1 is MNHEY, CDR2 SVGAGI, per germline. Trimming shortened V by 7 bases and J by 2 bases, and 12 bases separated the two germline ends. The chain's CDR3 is CASNRGGRNQPQHF. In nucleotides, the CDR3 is TGTGCCAGCAATCGGGGGGGCCGCAATCAGCCCCAGCATTTT.

Here the CDR3 DNA reads TGTGCCAGCAGCCCGGGGAGGGCTAACTATGGCTACACCTTC. This encodes CASSPGRANYGYTF. This chain connects TRBV9 to TRBJ1-2; D gene uncertain. This CDR3 has 14 residues. Trimming took 4 bases from V and 0 from J, leaving 10 bases between them. Per the germline V gene, CDR1 is SGDLS and CDR2 is YYNGEE.

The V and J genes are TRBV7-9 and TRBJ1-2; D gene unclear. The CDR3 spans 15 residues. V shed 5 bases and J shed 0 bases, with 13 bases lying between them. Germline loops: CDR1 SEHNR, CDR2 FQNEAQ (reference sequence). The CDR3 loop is CASSPAARANYGYTF. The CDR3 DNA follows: TGTGCCAGCAGCCCCGCGGCGAGAGCTAACTATGGCTACACCTTC.

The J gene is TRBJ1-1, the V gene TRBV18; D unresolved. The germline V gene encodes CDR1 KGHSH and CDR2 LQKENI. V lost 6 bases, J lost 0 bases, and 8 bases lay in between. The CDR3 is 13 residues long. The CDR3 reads CASSPGMNTEAFF. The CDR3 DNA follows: TGTGCCAGCTCTCCGGGGATGAACACTGAAGCTTTCTTT.

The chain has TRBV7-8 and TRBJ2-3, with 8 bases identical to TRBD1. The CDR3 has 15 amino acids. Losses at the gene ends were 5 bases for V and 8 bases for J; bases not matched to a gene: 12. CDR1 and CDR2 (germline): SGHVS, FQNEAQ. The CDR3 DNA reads TGTGCCAGCAGCAAATCAACAGGGGGGCTCGGTACGCAGTATTTT. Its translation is CASSKSTGGLGTQYF.

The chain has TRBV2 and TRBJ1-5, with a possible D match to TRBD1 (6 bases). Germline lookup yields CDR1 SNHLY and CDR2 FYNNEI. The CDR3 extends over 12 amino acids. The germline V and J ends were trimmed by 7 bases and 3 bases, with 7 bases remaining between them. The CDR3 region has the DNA TGTGCCAGCAACAGGGTCAATCAGCCCCAGCATTTT. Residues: CASNRVNQPQHF.

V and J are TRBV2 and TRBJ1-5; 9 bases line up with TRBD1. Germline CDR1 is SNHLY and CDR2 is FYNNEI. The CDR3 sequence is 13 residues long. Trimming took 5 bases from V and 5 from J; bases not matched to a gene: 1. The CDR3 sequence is CASSRTGDQPQHF. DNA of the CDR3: TGTGCCAGCAGTCGGACAGGGGATCAGCCCCAGCATTTT.

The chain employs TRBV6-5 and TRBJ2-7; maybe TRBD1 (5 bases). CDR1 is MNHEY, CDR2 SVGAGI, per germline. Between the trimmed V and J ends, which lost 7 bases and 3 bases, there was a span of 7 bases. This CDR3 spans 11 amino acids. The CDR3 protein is CASTQGYEQYF. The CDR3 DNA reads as TGTGCCAGCACCCAGGGCTACGAGCAGTACTTC.

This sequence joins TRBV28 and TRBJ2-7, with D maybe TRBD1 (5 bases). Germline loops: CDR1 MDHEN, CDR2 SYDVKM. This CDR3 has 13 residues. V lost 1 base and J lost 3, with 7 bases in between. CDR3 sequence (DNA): TGTGCCAGCAGTTTATCAGGGATCTACGAGCAGTACTTC. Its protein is CASSLSGIYEQYF.

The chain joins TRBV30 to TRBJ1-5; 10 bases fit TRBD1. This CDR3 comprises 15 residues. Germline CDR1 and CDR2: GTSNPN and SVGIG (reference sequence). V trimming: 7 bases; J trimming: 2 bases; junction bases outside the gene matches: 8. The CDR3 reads CAFGQGGSGNQPQHF. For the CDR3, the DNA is TGTGCCTTCGGACAGGGGGGTTCTGGCAATCAGCCCCAGCATTTT.

As DNA, the CDR3 is TGTGCCAGCAGTTACGGGGGGAGTGGCTACACCTTC. Translating gives CASSYGGSGYTF. The chain carries TRBV6-2 or TRBV6-3 and TRBJ1-2; TRBD1 might be the D (5 bases). This CDR3 comprises 12 residues. V was trimmed by 2 bases and J by 7 bases, leaving 8 bases between them. Germline-derived CDR1 and CDR2 are MNHEY and SVGEGT.

The CDR3 spells CSVLDTLEAFF. The CDR3 DNA reads TGCAGCGTTTTGGACACGCTCGAAGCTTTCTTT. The J gene is TRBJ1-1, the V gene TRBV29-1; D might be TRBD1 (5 bases). V lost 5 bases and J lost 8, with 12 bases in between. The germline CDR1 and CDR2 sequences are SQVTM and ANQGSEA. This CDR3 is built from 11 residues.